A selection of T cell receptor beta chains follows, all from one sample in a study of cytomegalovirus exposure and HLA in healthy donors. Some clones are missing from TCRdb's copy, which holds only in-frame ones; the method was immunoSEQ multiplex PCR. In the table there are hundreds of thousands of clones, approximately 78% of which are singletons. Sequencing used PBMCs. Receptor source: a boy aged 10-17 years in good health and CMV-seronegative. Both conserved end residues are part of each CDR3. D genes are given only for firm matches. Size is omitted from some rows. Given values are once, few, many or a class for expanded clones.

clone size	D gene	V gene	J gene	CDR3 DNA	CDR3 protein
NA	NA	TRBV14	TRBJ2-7	TGTGCCAGCAGCCGGGAAGCCCAGGGGTTCCCCTACGAGCAGTACTTC	CASSREAQGFPYEQYF
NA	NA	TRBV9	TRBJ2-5	TGTGCCAGCAGCGTAGATCGGGAGACCCAGTACTTC	CASSVDRETQYF
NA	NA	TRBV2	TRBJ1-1	TGTGCCAGCAGGGGACTTGAAGCTTTCTTT	CASRGLEAFF
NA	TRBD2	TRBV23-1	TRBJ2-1	TGCGCCAGCATACACGGGAGGGAATACCACAATGAGCAGTTCTTC	CASIHGREYHNEQFF
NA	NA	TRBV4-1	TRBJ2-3	TGCGCCAGCAGCCAACCGGGACTGGAGACAGATACGCAGTATTTT	CASSQPGLETDTQYF
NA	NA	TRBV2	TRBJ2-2	TGTGCCAGCAGTGAGCTGTCACAGGGAGCCACCGGGGAGCTGTTTTTT	CASSELSQGATGELFF
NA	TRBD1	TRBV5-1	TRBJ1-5	TGCGCCAGCAGCTCGCAGGGGGGCAATCAGCCCCAGCATTTT	CASSSQGGNQPQHF
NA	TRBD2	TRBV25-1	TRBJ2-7	TGTGCCAGCAGTTTTTCAGCGGGGGTCTACGAGCAGTACTTC	CASSFSAGVYEQYF
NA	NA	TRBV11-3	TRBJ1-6	TGTGCCAGCAGCTTGGGGGAGGGCACACCCCTCCACTTT	CASSLGEGTPLHF
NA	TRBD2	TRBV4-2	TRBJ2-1	TGTGCCAGCAGCGCTAGCGGGGGGCACGCAACGCCCTCCTACAATGAGCAGTTCTTC	CASSASGGHATPSYNEQFF
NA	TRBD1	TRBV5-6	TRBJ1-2	TGTGCCAGCAGCCCTGGACAGGACTATGGCTACACCTTC	CASSPGQDYGYTF
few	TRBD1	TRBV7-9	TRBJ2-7	TGTGCCAGCAGCCCTCAGACAGGGACCAACGAGCAGTACTTC	CASSPQTGTNEQYF
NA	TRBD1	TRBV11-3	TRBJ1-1	TGTGCCAGCAGCCCAGGACAGGGGGAATATGCTGAAGCTTTCTTT	CASSPGQGEYAEAFF
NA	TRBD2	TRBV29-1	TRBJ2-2	TGCAGCGTTGGCGGGTTTAGCGGGAGCCTCACCGGGGAGCTGTTTTTT	CSVGGFSGSLTGELFF
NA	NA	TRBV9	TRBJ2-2	TGTGCCAGCAGCGTGGGCGTTCAATGGATCGCCGGGGAGCTGTTTTTT	CASSVGVQWIAGELFF
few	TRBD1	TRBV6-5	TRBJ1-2	TGTGCCAGCAGTTACTTGACAGGGGACTATGGCTACACCTTC	CASSYLTGDYGYTF
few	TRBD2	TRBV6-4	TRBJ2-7	TGTGCCAGCAGTGACTCTGCCGGGACTAGTACATACGAGCAGTACTTC	CASSDSAGTSTYEQYF
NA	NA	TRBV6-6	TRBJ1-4	TGTGCCAGCAGTCCGATAGACAGGCCTAATGAAAAACTGTTTTTT	CASSPIDRPNEKLFF
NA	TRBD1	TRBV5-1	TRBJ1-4	TGCGCCAGCAGCTTGGTAGGGACAGGGGACGGTACTAATGAAAAACTGTTTTTT	CASSLVGTGDGTNEKLFF